These 30 T cell receptor beta chains originate from one sample sequenced in a study of shared clonotypes between healthy human individuals. Sequencing used immunoSEQ multiplex PCR; TCRdb keeps in-frame clones, though not all of them. The table shows about 1.4 million clones, with roughly 96% occurring only once. Sequencing used naive CD4+ T cells sorted from blood. Subset given: CD45RA+ positively selected. The receptors derive from a man aged 25 to 45 in good health.

To note about this clone: This specimen includes other DNA sequences encoding the same CDR3. This chain joins TRBV9 and TRBJ2-1; TRBD2 is a possible D gene (5 bases). From germline, CDR1 is SGDLS and CDR2 YYNGEE. The CDR3 consists of 16 residues. Trimming left V 0 bases short and J 0 bases short, with 10 bases between. CDR3 DNA: TGTGCCAGCAGCGTAGCCGGCGGGCGCTCCTACAATGAGCAGTTCTTC. Amino acid sequence: CASSVAGGRSYNEQFF.

The chain combines TRBV5-4 with TRBJ2-5; perhaps TRBD1 as D (6 bases). Trimming pared 6 bases from V and 10 bases from J, leaving 25 bases between. Germline V CDR1 and CDR2: SGHNT, YYREEE (reference sequence). This CDR3 is built from 15 residues. The CDR3 here is CASTSQGWSSSDQYF. The DNA for the CDR3 is TGTGCCAGCACATCCCAGGGGTGGAGTTCGAGTGACCAGTACTTC.

The gene calls are TRBV6-5 and TRBJ2-7; no clear D gene. CDR1 MNHEY and CDR2 SVGAGI come from the germline V gene. This CDR3 contains 12 residues. Trimming took 8 bases from V and 3 from J, leaving 11 bases between them. CDR3 amino acids: CASFRVYYEQYF. The CDR3 DNA reads as TGTGCCAGCTTTCGAGTTTACTACGAGCAGTACTTC.

This chain links TRBV11-3 with TRBJ2-5; maybe TRBD1 (5 bases). Germline CDR1 reads SGHNT; CDR2 reads YENEEA. This CDR3 region has 14 residues. V was pared by 1 base and J by 5 bases, with 11 bases between. The CDR3: CASSLVGAGETQYF. The CDR3 DNA is TGTGCCAGCAGCTTAGTTGGGGCTGGGGAGACCCAGTACTTC.

This sequence joins TRBV4-1 and TRBJ2-7; D gene unclear. The germline V gene encodes CDR1 MGHRA and CDR2 YSYEKL. CDR3 size: 12 residues. Trimming stripped 2 bases from V and 0 bases from J, with 2 bases between. The CDR3 loop is CASSQNSYEQYF. CDR3 DNA sequence: TGCGCCAGCAGCCAAAACTCCTACGAGCAGTACTTC.

This clone was found once. This chain connects TRBV7-8 to TRBJ1-1; D is possibly TRBD1 (6 bases). The germline gives CDR1 SGHVS, CDR2 FQNEAQ. Trimming shortened V by 1 base and J by 3 bases, and 9 bases separated the two germline ends. The CDR3 totals 14 residues. The CDR3 region is CASSLGGRDTEAFF. The DNA of the CDR3 is TGTGCCAGCAGCTTAGGGGGGCGCGACACTGAAGCTTTCTTT.

This chain connects TRBV11-2 to TRBJ2-2, with 8 bases that match TRBD2. Unmatched junction bases numbered 3, after V lost 3 bases and J lost 3 bases. The CDR3 length is 15 residues. Germline lookup yields CDR1 SGHAT and CDR2 FQNNGV. Here the CDR3 reads CASSFTGGYTGELFF. In DNA form, the CDR3 reads TGTGCCAGCAGCTTTACGGGAGGGTACACCGGGGAGCTGTTTTTT.

This chain joins TRBV2 and TRBJ2-1; 9 bases are a match to TRBD1. The CDR3 has 14 residues. V dropped 10 bases and J dropped 6; count of bases not matched to a gene: 10. Germline lookup yields CDR1 SNHLY and CDR2 FYNNEI. In nucleotides, the CDR3 is TGTGCCAAAAACCGGGACAGGGACCCCAATGAGCAGTTCTTC. Amino acid sequence: CAKNRDRDPNEQFF.

The chain links TRBV9 to TRBJ2-1, with D possibly TRBD2 on 6 matching bases. There are 16 residues in the CDR3. Looked up from germline, CDR1 is SGDLS and CDR2 is YYNGEE. V was clipped by 4 bases and J by 5 bases, with 19 bases between them. The CDR3 DNA follows: TGTGCCAGCAGCTTGGCCGGCGGGACGCTTCACAATGAGCAGTTCTTC. Translating it yields CASSLAGGTLHNEQFF.

The genes are TRBV14 and TRBJ2-2, with D possibly matching TRBD2 (6 bases). There are 16 residues in the CDR3. The V gene lost 8 bases and the J gene lost 5 bases, with 21 bases spanning the gap. CDR1 and CDR2 from the germline V gene are SGHDN and FVKESK. The CDR3 loop reads CASSRSSGRGTGELFF. Here the CDR3 DNA reads TGTGCCAGCTCAAGGTCGTCCGGGCGGGGAACCGGGGAGCTGTTTTTT. The whole variable domain, remainder taken from reference TRBV14 and TRBJ2-2, is EAGVTQFPSHSVIEKGQTVTLRCDPISGHDNLYWYRRVMGKEIKFLLHFVKESKQDESGMPNNRFLAERTGGTYSTLKVQPAELEDSGVYFCASSRSSGRGTGELFFGEGSRLTVL.

The V call is TRBV9, the J call TRBJ2-5; 8 nucleotides match TRBD1. Germline trimming cut 0 bases from V and 2 bases from J; bases unmatched to any gene: 3. Germline V CDR1 and CDR2: SGDLS, YYNGEE. The CDR3 has 15 residues. The CDR3 sequence: CASSVARTGQETQYF. CDR3 in DNA: TGTGCCAGCAGCGTAGCAAGGACAGGGCAAGAGACCCAGTACTTC.

This chain joins TRBV9 and TRBJ1-4; D ambiguous. V was pared by 4 bases and J by 13 bases, with 23 bases between. Germline values: CDR1 SGDLS, CDR2 YYNGEE. The CDR3 is 15 amino acids. CDR3 sequence (DNA): TGTGCCAGCAGCTTAGATGCAGGTCGGGTATCCGGACTGTTTTTT. It specifies CASSLDAGRVSGLFF. The complete variable domain, with remaining parts taken from reference TRBV9 and TRBJ1-4, reads DSGVTQTPKHLITATGQRVTLRCSPRSGDLSVYWYQQSLDQGLQFLIQYYNGEERAKGNILERFSAQQFPDLHSELNLSSLELGDSALYFCASSLDAGRVSGLFFGSGTQLSVL.

This chain connects TRBV10-3 to TRBJ2-5; TRBD1 might be the D (6 bases). CDR1 ENHRY and CDR2 SYGVKD come from the germline V gene. The germline V and J ends were trimmed by 4 bases and 6 bases, with 21 bases remaining between them. This CDR3 has 16 amino acids. CDR3 bases: TGTGCCATCAGTGGATCGGCCCTGAAGGACAGAAAGACCCAGTACTTC. It codes for CAISGSALKDRKTQYF.

The sample holds a few counts of this clone. The DNA for the CDR3 is TGTGCCAGCACCCGGAGCGGGAGCTCCTACGAGCAGTACTTC. Protein: CASTRSGSSYEQYF. The chain employs TRBV28 and TRBJ2-7; 8 nucleotides match TRBD2. J lost 0 bases, V lost 7 bases, and 5 bases had no gene match. The CDR3 sequence is 14 residues long. CDR1 and CDR2 from the germline V gene are MDHEN and SYDVKM.

This clone was found once. The chain has TRBV19 and TRBJ2-7, with no clear D. The CDR3 loop spans 14 amino acids. CDR1 is LNHDA, CDR2 SQIVND, per germline (reference sequence). Between the trimmed V and J ends, which lost 3 bases and 0 bases, there was a span of 9 bases. The chain's CDR3 is CASSIIGASYEQYF. CDR3 DNA: TGTGCCAGTAGTATTATCGGTGCCTCCTACGAGCAGTACTTC. Combining the CDR3 with reference TRBV19 and TRBJ2-7 gives the whole variable domain DGGITQSPKYLFRKEGQNVTLSCEQNLNHDAMYWYRQDPGQGLRLIYYSQIVNDFQKGDIAEGYSVSREKKESFPLTVTSAQKNPTAFYLCASSIIGASYEQYFGPGTRLTVT.

As concerns this clone: The identical CDR3 is also encoded by other nucleotide sequences in the sample. The chain joins TRBV10-3 to TRBJ2-5; no clear D gene. The CDR3 sequence is 11 residues long. The V and J ends lost 3 bases and 5 bases respectively, with 4 bases between them. CDR1 is ENHRY and CDR2 is SYGVKD in the germline V gene. The CDR3 is CAISDRETQYF. In nucleotides, the CDR3 is TGTGCCATCAGTGATCGGGAGACCCAGTACTTC.

The chain couples TRBV6-1 to TRBJ2-7; 11 bases map to TRBD2. Germline V gene lookup returns CDR1 MNHNS and CDR2 SASEGT. V gave up 4 bases and J gave up 5 bases; unmatched junction bases: 7. The CDR3 spans 15 residues. CDR3 in DNA: TGTGCCAGCAGTGTAACTAGCGGGAGTATCGACGAGCAGTACTTC. This sequence encodes CASSVTSGSIDEQYF.

This chain joins TRBV7-6 and TRBJ2-7; TRBD2 agrees at 12 bases. Unmatched junction bases numbered 17, after V lost 6 bases and J lost 2 bases. The CDR3 runs to 19 residues. Per the germline V gene, CDR1 is SGHVS and CDR2 is FNYEAQ. The CDR3 loop is CASSKVPGLAGGVAYEQYF. DNA of the CDR3: TGTGCCAGCAGTAAGGTACCGGGACTAGCGGGTGGGGTGGCCTACGAGCAGTACTTC.

This clone was counted once. The V gene is TRBV5-5, the J gene TRBJ2-2; 9 positions agree with TRBD2. Per germline, CDR1 SGHKS and CDR2 YYEKEE (reference sequence). The CDR3 totals 15 residues. The V gene end was trimmed by 0 bases and the J gene end by 5 bases; junction bases not matched to a gene: 2. The CDR3 is CASSLGTSATGELFF. The CDR3 DNA reads TGTGCCAGCAGCTTGGGGACTAGCGCTACCGGGGAGCTGTTTTTT.

CDR3 sequence (DNA): TGTGCCAGCAGCATAGGGGACAGGAGCAACAATGAGCAGTTCTTC. It yields the protein CASSIGDRSNNEQFF. The V call is TRBV7-2, the J call TRBJ2-1, with 8 bases matching TRBD1. Germline-derived CDR1 and CDR2 are SGHTA and FQGNSA. The CDR3 length is 15 residues. V trimming: 5 bases; J trimming: 5 bases; junction bases outside the gene matches: 8.

The chain carries TRBV19 and TRBJ1-5; TRBD1 matches 7 bases. V lost 5 bases to trimming and J lost 6 bases; unmatched junction nucleotides: 7. The CDR3 is 14 amino acids. Per the germline V gene, CDR1 is LNHDA and CDR2 is SQIVND (reference sequence). The CDR3 DNA reads TGTGCCAGTAGTTCCTCGACAGGGCCTCAGCCCCAGCATTTT. It specifies CASSSSTGPQPQHF.

This sequence joins TRBV6-5 and TRBJ2-7; no definite D call. CDR1 and CDR2 (germline): MNHEY, SVGAGI. V gave up 4 bases and J gave up 6 bases, with 19 bases separating them. This CDR3 is 15 amino acids long. CDR3 amino acids: CASSFFVVGTGEQYF. In nucleotides, the CDR3 is TGTGCCAGCAGTTTCTTCGTAGTGGGAACGGGCGAGCAGTACTTC.

CDR3 DNA sequence: TGTGCCAGCAGCCGAGGACAGTCGCCCTACGAGCAGTACTTC. It specifies CASSRGQSPYEQYF. This sequence joins TRBV16 and TRBJ2-7; a possible D gene is TRBD1 (6 bases). Deletions cut 4 bases from V and 2 bases from J, with 12 bases between. The CDR3 consists of 14 residues. In germline, CDR1 is KGHSY, CDR2 FQNENV.

The genes are TRBV2 and TRBJ1-5; D gene ambiguous. The CDR3 is 14 amino acids. Trimming cost V 3 bases and J 4 bases, with 10 bases left between them. The germline V gene has CDR1 SNHLY and CDR2 FYNNEI. In DNA, the CDR3 is TGTGCCAGCAGTGAGTGGGCAGAAAATCAGCCCCAGCATTTT. This translates into CASSEWAENQPQHF.

This clone was found once. The chain joins TRBV2 to TRBJ2-3; D is unclear. Trimming shortened V by 7 bases and J by 4 bases, and 18 bases separated the two germline ends. Germline V CDR1 and CDR2: SNHLY, FYNNEI. CDR3 length: 15 amino acids. The CDR3 loop reads CASNGSPGASDTQYF. The CDR3, as DNA: TGTGCCAGCAATGGAAGTCCCGGAGCATCAGATACGCAGTATTTT.

On this clone: This specimen includes other DNA sequences encoding the same CDR3. This sequence joins TRBV9 and TRBJ2-3, with D possibly matching TRBD2 (5 bases). CDR1 is SGDLS, CDR2 YYNGEE, per germline. V lost 0 bases, J lost 0 bases, and 8 bases lay in between. This CDR3 comprises 15 residues. The CDR3 sequence: CASSVGSGSTDTQYF. CDR3 bases: TGTGCCAGCAGCGTAGGATCGGGGAGCACAGATACGCAGTATTTT.

The V call is TRBV7-3, the J call TRBJ1-1; weak D call: TRBD1 (6 bases). The germline CDR1 and CDR2 sequences are SGHTA and FQGTGA. The CDR3 consists of 15 residues. With 1 base removed from V and 4 bases from J, the gap between germline ends came to 13 bases. The CDR3: CASSLMYRAGTEAFF. The DNA for the CDR3 is TGTGCCAGCAGCTTAATGTACAGGGCCGGCACTGAAGCTTTCTTT.

The V gene is TRBV5-1, the J gene TRBJ2-1; 7 bases are a match to TRBD2. The V segment lost 2 bases and the J segment 3 bases; nucleotides outside the gene matches: 8. CDR1 SGHRS and CDR2 YFSETQ come from the germline V gene. There are 16 residues in the CDR3. DNA for the CDR3: TGCGCCAGCAGCTTAAGCGCGGGAGTGGGCTACAATGAGCAGTTCTTC. This sequence encodes CASSLSAGVGYNEQFF.

The J gene is TRBJ2-7, the V gene TRBV18, with 9 bases identical to TRBD2. Germline V gene sequence: CDR1 KGHSH, CDR2 LQKENI. This CDR3 has 14 residues. V shed 3 bases and J 5 bases; nucleotides not matched to a gene: 5. CDR3 protein: CASSPVAGGHEQYF. For the CDR3, the DNA is TGTGCCAGCTCACCCGTGGCGGGAGGGCACGAGCAGTACTTC. The full variable domain, in which reference TRBV18 and TRBJ2-7 provide the parts outside the CDR3, is NAGVMQNPRHLVRRRGQEARLRCSPMKGHSHVYWYRQLPEEGLKFMVYLQKENIIDESGMPKERFSAEFPKEGPSILRIQQVVRGDSAAYFCASSPVAGGHEQYFGPGTRLTVT.

Only one count was recorded for this clone. J is TRBJ2-5 and V is TRBV5-5, with no clear D. Trimming cost V 2 bases and J 2 bases, with 13 bases left between them. Germline CDR1 is SGHKS and CDR2 is YYEKEE (reference sequence). The CDR3 loop spans 15 amino acids. DNA for the CDR3: TGTGCCAGCAGCTTCCGGGCCCCCGGACAAGAGACCCAGTACTTC. This gives the protein CASSFRAPGQETQYF.